This TCR beta chain is drawn from a study of blood T cell repertoires in COVID-19. Study-level background: The United States, Italy and Spain provided the acute and convalescent COVID-19 samples. PBMCs, B-cell-depleted T cells, or T cells provided the cDNA or gDNA that made up the material.

In the original analysis: Researchers report that nucleated cell counts were estimated from reference gene primer amplification. The protocol was immunoSEQ multiplex PCR, while the TCRdb copy is restricted to in-frame clones and leaves out a portion. The V and J calls and the clone size are those of that table, but D and trimming were determined from the DNA. There are about 190,000 clones in the sample; around 87% occur only once, and roughly 0.9% lies in the top ten. Sequencing used peripheral blood. The clonotype originates from a woman in her late teens or twenties who had recovered from COVID-19.

The CDR3 DNA is TGTGCCAGCACCGACAGCGGACTAGCGGAGAGCTCCTACGAGCAGTACGTC. Translating gives CASTDSGLAESSYEQYV. The J gene is TRBJ2-7, the V gene TRBV7-3; 10 bases align to TRBD2. Germline V gene lookup returns CDR1 SGHTA and CDR2 FQGTGA. J lost 0 bases, V lost 7 bases, and 12 bases had no gene match. The CDR3 has 17 amino acids.